Listed below are T cell receptor beta chains from one sample, sequenced in a study of Graves' ophthalmopathy and Graves' hyperthyroidism. One entry per CDR3 protein results from TCRdb running MiXCR on the multiplex PCR reads. This sample carries a few hundred thousand distinct CDR3 sequences, about 16% of them seen once, and the ten largest clones take 7%. Sequenced: peripheral blood. The receptor source for this set is a woman in her late teens or twenties with stable Graves' hyperthyroidism. The CDR3 runs from the conserved cysteine through the conserved F or W. Each record gives: J gene, clone size, V gene, D gene, CDR3 DNA, CDR3 protein. A D gene is named only where the DNA matches it firmly. A clone size is listed for some rows: how often the clone was seen (once, few, many), or a class if it is expanded.

J gene: TRBJ2-2; clone size: many; V gene: TRBV5-6; D gene: -; CDR3 DNA: TGTGCCAGCAGCTCGGGACAAGCGAACACCGGGGAGCTGTTTTTT; CDR3 protein: CASSSGQANTGELFF
J gene: TRBJ1-2; clone size: many; V gene: TRBV2; D gene: -; CDR3 DNA: TGTGCCAGCACCGGGAGAGGGGCTAACTATGGCTACACCTTC; CDR3 protein: CASTGRGANYGYTF
J gene: TRBJ2-2; clone size: -; V gene: TRBV3-1; D gene: -; CDR3 DNA: TGTGCCAGCAGCCAAGAAGCAGCGCTGGGCGGGGAGCTGTTTTTT; CDR3 protein: CASSQEAALGGELFF
J gene: TRBJ2-7; clone size: once; V gene: TRBV25-1; D gene: TRBD1; CDR3 DNA: TGTGCCAGCAGTGAAACTGGGACAGGGGCTATCTACGAGCAGTACTTC; CDR3 protein: CASSETGTGAIYEQYF
J gene: TRBJ2-5; clone size: many; V gene: TRBV12-3/TRBV12-4; D gene: -; CDR3 DNA: TGTGCCAGCAGTATGCTCCGCTCCCAAGAGACCCAGTACTTC; CDR3 protein: CASSMLRSQETQYF
J gene: TRBJ2-5; clone size: -; V gene: TRBV3-1; D gene: -; CDR3 DNA: TGTGCCAGCAGCCAAGAAAGGGGGTACCAAGAGACCCAGTACTTC; CDR3 protein: CASSQERGYQETQYF
J gene: TRBJ1-2; clone size: many; V gene: TRBV15; D gene: -; CDR3 DNA: TGTGCCACCAGCAGAGATTCATCGGGGAAGTGGCATGGCTACACCTTC; CDR3 protein: CATSRDSSGKWHGYTF
J gene: TRBJ1-2; clone size: few; V gene: TRBV12-3/TRBV12-4; D gene: TRBD1; CDR3 DNA: TGTGCCAGCAGTTTCCTGACAGGGGCTGAAATTTACTATGGCTACACCTTC; CDR3 protein: CASSFLTGAEIYYGYTF
J gene: TRBJ1-1; clone size: few; V gene: TRBV29-1; D gene: -; CDR3 DNA: TGCAGCTTTCAGGTCGGCATTCACAACACTGAAGCTTTCTTT; CDR3 protein: CSFQVGIHNTEAFF
J gene: TRBJ1-1; clone size: -; V gene: TRBV7-8; D gene: -; CDR3 DNA: TGTGCCAGCAGCCCAAGGGGTGAGGGCACTGAAGCTTTCTTT; CDR3 protein: CASSPRGEGTEAFF
J gene: TRBJ2-7; clone size: many; V gene: TRBV6-5; D gene: -; CDR3 DNA: TGTGCCAGCAGTTATGGGCCAGGGCATTCCTACGAGCAGTACTTC; CDR3 protein: CASSYGPGHSYEQYF
J gene: TRBJ1-2; clone size: many; V gene: TRBV7-2; D gene: -; CDR3 DNA: TGTGCCAGCAGCTTAGGCGGAGCCCCTTTTGGTGGCTACACCTTC; CDR3 protein: CASSLGGAPFGGYTF
J gene: TRBJ1-1; clone size: many; V gene: TRBV9; D gene: -; CDR3 DNA: TGTGCCAGCAGCGTAGGGGTGGACAGCAGAATGAACACTGAAGCTTTCTTT; CDR3 protein: CASSVGVDSRMNTEAFF
J gene: TRBJ1-1; clone size: few; V gene: TRBV29-1; D gene: -; CDR3 DNA: TGCAGCGTTGGTTCGGGGATCAAACCTGAAGCTTTCTTT; CDR3 protein: CSVGSGIKPEAFF
J gene: TRBJ1-1; clone size: -; V gene: TRBV27; D gene: TRBD1; CDR3 DNA: TGTGCCAGCAGCCCGGGACAGATGATCATTGAAGCTTTCTTT; CDR3 protein: CASSPGQMIIEAFF
J gene: TRBJ1-1; clone size: many; V gene: TRBV2; D gene: TRBD1; CDR3 DNA: TGTGCCAGCAACAGACAGGGGCAGAACACTGAAGCTTTCTTT; CDR3 protein: CASNRQGQNTEAFF
J gene: TRBJ1-1; clone size: many; V gene: TRBV20-1; D gene: -; CDR3 DNA: TGCAGTGCTAGTATAGGGGAGTTCGAAGCTTTCTTT; CDR3 protein: CSASIGEFEAFF
J gene: TRBJ2-2; clone size: -; V gene: TRBV12-3/TRBV12-4; D gene: -; CDR3 DNA: TGTGCCGGGTACAGGGCGAACACCGGGGAGCTGTTTTTT; CDR3 protein: CAGYRANTGELFF